This T cell receptor (beta chain) was identified in a study of blood T cells in healthy people across ages. Germline CDR1 and CDR2: SGHTA and FQGTGA. V gave up 1 base and J gave up 8 bases; unmatched junction bases: 9. The CDR3 totals 16 residues. A sample-barcoded 5' primer and a J-beta primer mix were used in a second PCR of roughly 7 to 11 cycles. A single record per CDR3 protein comes from TCRdb applying MiXCR to the 5' RACE reads. This table has about 680,000 distinct CDR3 sequences, roughly 50% appearing once. The source material was blood. The TCR sequence derives from an older woman in good health. The chain joins TRBV7-3 to TRBJ1-4, with 8 bases matching TRBD1. Written as DNA, the CDR3 is TGTGCCAGCAGCTTAATTCCCACAGGGGGTAAGGAAAAACTGTTTTTT. The encoded protein is CASSLIPTGGKEKLFF.